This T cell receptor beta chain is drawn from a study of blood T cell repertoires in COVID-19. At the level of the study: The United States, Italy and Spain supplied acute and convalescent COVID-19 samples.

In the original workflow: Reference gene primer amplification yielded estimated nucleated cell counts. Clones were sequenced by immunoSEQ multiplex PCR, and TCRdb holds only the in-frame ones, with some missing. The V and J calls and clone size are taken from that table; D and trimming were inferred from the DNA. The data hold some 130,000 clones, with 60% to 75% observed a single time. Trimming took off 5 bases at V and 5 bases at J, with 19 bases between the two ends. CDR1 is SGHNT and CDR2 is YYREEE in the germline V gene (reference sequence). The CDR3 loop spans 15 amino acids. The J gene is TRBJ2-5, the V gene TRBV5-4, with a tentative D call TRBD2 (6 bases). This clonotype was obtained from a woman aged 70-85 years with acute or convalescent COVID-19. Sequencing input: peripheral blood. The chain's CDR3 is CASSGRDPGGETQYF. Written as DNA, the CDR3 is TGTGCCAGCAGTGGCAGGGATCCTGGAGGGGAGACCCAGTACTTC.